What follows are 25 T cell receptor beta chains derived from one specimen sequenced in a study of blood T cell repertoires in COVID-19. Clones were sequenced by immunoSEQ multiplex PCR, and TCRdb holds only the in-frame ones, with some missing. The sample has around 150,000 clones; 70% to 85% are singletons. Material for sequencing was peripheral blood. These receptors were obtained from a woman aged 40 to 50 with COVID-19, enrolled during active disease.

This rearrangement joins TRBV18 to TRBJ2-3; 7 nucleotides line up with TRBD2. Germline CDR1 KGHSH, CDR2 LQKENI. The CDR3 has 16 amino acids. The V gene end was trimmed by 0 bases and the J gene end by 2 bases; junction bases not matched to a gene: 5. The CDR3 DNA reads TGTGCCAGCTCACCACCGCGGCTAGCGGTCACAGATACGCAGTATTTT. Residues: CASSPPRLAVTDTQYF.

The chain carries TRBV28 and TRBJ1-5, with TRBD1 matching 7 bases. Looked up from germline, CDR1 is MDHEN and CDR2 is SYDVKM. V was pared by 5 bases and J by 6 bases, with 1 base of the junction left unmatched. This CDR3 is 12 amino acids long. The CDR3 spells CASSRGRQPQHF. The CDR3 DNA follows: TGTGCCAGCAGTAGGGGGCGTCAGCCCCAGCATTTT. Full variable domain (remainder filled in from reference TRBV28 and TRBJ1-5): DVKVTQSSRYLVKRTGEKVFLECVQDMDHENMFWYRQDPGLGLRLIYFSYDVKMKEKGDIPEGYSVSREKKERFSLILESASTNQTSMYLCASSRGRQPQHFGDGTRLSIL.

J is TRBJ2-1 and V is TRBV30; 10 positions agree with TRBD2. V shed 1 base and J 7 bases; nucleotides not matched to a gene: 16. The CDR3 contains 18 residues. Germline CDR1 and CDR2: GTSNPN and SVGIG (reference sequence). CDR3 sequence reads: CAWSGPWGQREGRNEQFF. DNA of the CDR3: TGTGCCTGGAGTGGCCCTTGGGGGCAGCGGGAGGGCCGGAATGAGCAGTTCTTC.

This clone came up once. The chain employs TRBV7-9 and TRBJ1-3; TRBD1 aligns across 7 bases. V shed 5 bases and J 3 bases; nucleotides not matched to a gene: 4. The CDR3 covers 14 residues. The germline V gene has CDR1 SEHNR and CDR2 FQNEAQ (reference sequence). This CDR3 reads CASSTQGVGNTIYF. The CDR3 DNA reads as TGTGCCAGCAGCACGCAGGGGGTTGGAAACACCATATATTTT.

The V and J genes are TRBV19 and TRBJ2-1, with D perhaps TRBD1 (6 bases). This CDR3 has 11 amino acids. Germline CDR1 reads LNHDA; CDR2 reads SQIVND (reference sequence). The V end lost 4 bases, the J end lost 10 bases, and 8 bases lay between the germline ends. The CDR3 DNA sequence: TGTGCCAGTAGTACGGGACAAGAGCAGTTCTTC. As protein: CASSTGQEQFF.

A word on this clone: An end of the junction differs from the germline gene, which may be a read error. The rearrangement uses TRBV12-3 or TRBV12-4 and TRBJ1-2; D unclear. CDR3 length: 8 residues. The CDR3 DNA is TGTGCCAGCAGTTCCCGGGACTTC. This codes for CASSSRDF.

The chain couples TRBV5-1 to TRBJ1-5; possible D gene TRBD1, 6 bases. The CDR3 loop spans 14 amino acids. Germline CDR1 reads SGHRS; CDR2 reads YFSETQ. The V end lost 4 bases, the J end lost 5 bases, and 13 bases lay between the germline ends. DNA for the CDR3: TGCGCCAGCAGCCGCGGGGGGCGGGATCAGCCCCAGCATTTT. Translated, it gives CASSRGGRDQPQHF.

This sequence joins TRBV10-2 and TRBJ1-1; D is uncertain. The CDR3 extends over 13 amino acids. V lost 7 bases and J lost 4, with 13 bases in between. The germline CDR1 and CDR2 sequences are WSHSY and SAAADI. The CDR3 spells CASNVAGGTEAFF. CDR3 sequence (DNA): TGCGCCAGCAATGTCGCTGGCGGCACTGAAGCTTTCTTT.

CDR3 DNA sequence: TGTGCCAGCAGCTTGGGAGGGCAATACGCTGAAAAACTGTTTTTT. As protein: CASSLGGQYAEKLFF. The rearrangement joins TRBV7-9 to TRBJ1-4, with D uncertain. The CDR3 has 15 amino acids. Germline loops: CDR1 SEHNR, CDR2 FQNEAQ (reference sequence). V lost 3 bases to trimming and J lost 7 bases, with 15 bases between them.

The rearrangement uses TRBV30 and TRBJ1-5, with a tentative D call TRBD1 (6 bases). Germline V CDR1 and CDR2: GTSNPN, SVGIG (reference sequence). CDR3 length equals 13 residues. The V end lost 5 bases, the J end lost 0 bases, and 8 bases lay between the germline ends. The CDR3 DNA sequence: TGTGCCTGGTCGACAGGTAGCAATCAGCCCCAGCATTTT. Translating it yields CAWSTGSNQPQHF.

The chain links TRBV30 to TRBJ1-1; 7 positions agree with TRBD1. The germline gives CDR1 GTSNPN, CDR2 SVGIG (reference sequence). The CDR3 contains 12 residues. V lost 3 bases to trimming and J lost 5 bases; unmatched junction nucleotides: 3. CDR3 sequence: CAWRTGRTEAFF. CDR3 nucleotides: TGTGCCTGGAGGACAGGGAGAACTGAAGCTTTCTTT.

The chain links TRBV18 to TRBJ2-5, with TRBD1 matching 10 bases. From germline, CDR1 is KGHSH and CDR2 LQKENI. J gave up 5 bases and V 6 bases, and 3 bases lay outside the gene matches. The CDR3 runs to 13 residues. Here the CDR3 reads CASSSGQGETQYF. CDR3 bases: TGTGCCAGCTCGTCGGGACAGGGGGAGACCCAGTACTTC.

This chain joins TRBV11-2 and TRBJ2-1; 12 bases fit TRBD2. The V segment lost 3 bases and the J segment 6 bases; nucleotides outside the gene matches: 9. Looked up from germline, CDR1 is SGHAT and CDR2 is FQNNGV. This CDR3 region has 17 residues. The CDR3 reads CASSFLTGLAGSNEQFF. CDR3 in DNA: TGTGCCAGCAGCTTTCTGACTGGACTAGCGGGGAGCAATGAGCAGTTCTTC.

The gene calls are TRBV12-3 or TRBV12-4 and TRBJ2-7; possibly TRBD1 for D (5 bases). CDR3 length: 12 residues. Trimming cost V 3 bases and J 6 bases, with 9 bases left between them. The CDR3 region is CASSFRGPEQYF. CDR3 in DNA: TGTGCCAGCAGTTTTAGGGGTCCCGAGCAGTACTTC.

The chain is built from TRBV27 and TRBJ2-7; D is possibly TRBD2 (5 bases). The CDR3 totals 16 residues. Germline V lookup: CDR1 MNHEY, CDR2 SMNVEV (reference sequence). Trimming left V 3 bases short and J 5 bases short, with 20 bases between. CDR3 DNA sequence: TGTGCCAGCAGTTTTAACCGTGCTAACGGGATTAACGAGCAGTACTTC. It codes for CASSFNRANGINEQYF.

J is TRBJ2-1 and V is TRBV6-5; 13 bases match TRBD2. Unmatched junction bases numbered 6, after V lost 4 bases and J lost 9 bases. Germline loops: CDR1 MNHEY, CDR2 SVGAGI. The CDR3 runs to 15 residues. CDR3 protein: CASSSTSGGVVEQFF. The CDR3 nucleotides read TGTGCCAGCAGTTCCACTAGCGGGGGGGTCGTTGAGCAGTTCTTC.

This sequence joins TRBV7-9 and TRBJ2-7, with D possibly matching TRBD1 (6 bases). Germline lookup yields CDR1 SEHNR and CDR2 FQNEAQ (reference sequence). The CDR3 runs to 12 residues. Trimming left V 5 bases short and J 7 bases short, with 12 bases between. The CDR3 DNA sequence: TGTGCCAGCAGCCCGGGTGGGACAGAGCAGTACTTC. Its protein product is CASSPGGTEQYF.

This chain uses TRBV6-5 with TRBJ1-4; D gene uncertain. V was trimmed by 6 bases and J by 7 bases, leaving 18 bases between them. Germline lookup yields CDR1 MNHEY and CDR2 SVGAGI. The CDR3 extends over 15 amino acids. CDR3 sequence: CASSDHPFAGEKLFF. In DNA, the CDR3 is TGTGCCAGCAGCGACCACCCTTTCGCGGGTGAAAAACTGTTTTTT.

V usage is TRBV2 and J usage is TRBJ1-6; D ambiguous. Looked up from germline, CDR1 is SNHLY and CDR2 is FYNNEI. The CDR3 is 12 amino acids. V shed 8 bases and J shed 13 bases, with 15 bases lying between them. The chain's CDR3 is CASSLERAPLHF. CDR3 coding DNA: TGTGCCAGCTCCCTAGAGAGGGCTCCCCTCCACTTT.

This clone was recorded a few times. The rearrangement joins TRBV6-5 to TRBJ1-1; the match to TRBD1 covers 8 bases. CDR1 and CDR2 from the germline V gene are MNHEY and SVGAGI. The CDR3 runs to 15 residues. V lost 5 bases and J lost 1; bases outside the gene matches: 6. CDR3 residues: CASSRDRQGNTEAFF. CDR3 DNA sequence: TGTGCCAGCAGTAGGGACAGGCAAGGGAACACTGAAGCTTTCTTT.

This clone was found once. The chain employs TRBV10-1 and TRBJ2-3; the match to TRBD2 covers 9 bases. V gave up 4 bases and J gave up 2 bases; unmatched junction bases: 19. The CDR3 sequence is 20 residues long. Germline V gene data show CDR1 as WNHNN and CDR2 as SYGVQD (reference sequence). This chain's CDR3 is CASSGGGSSGAGGYTDTQYF. The CDR3 coding sequence is TGCGCCAGCAGTGGAGGGGGGTCTAGCGGGGCTGGAGGCTACACAGATACGCAGTATTTT.

V gene TRBV7-8 combines with J gene TRBJ1-4; 7 bases match TRBD1. The germline V gene encodes CDR1 SGHVS and CDR2 FQNEAQ. J gave up 8 bases and V 7 bases, and 10 bases lay outside the gene matches. The CDR3 extends over 14 amino acids. CDR3 protein: CASTLGRTGEKLFF. The CDR3 DNA reads as TGTGCCAGCACCCTAGGGAGGACAGGAGAAAAACTGTTTTTT.

This clone has just one count. The rearrangement uses TRBV5-4 and TRBJ2-3; 7 bases fit TRBD2. The CDR3 covers 14 residues. Germline V CDR1 and CDR2: SGHNT, YYREEE (reference sequence). V shed 2 bases and J 2 bases; nucleotides not matched to a gene: 2. The chain's CDR3 is CASSLAGTTDTQYF. DNA for the CDR3: TGTGCCAGCAGCTTAGCGGGAACCACAGATACGCAGTATTTT.

The chain uses TRBV7-8 and TRBJ1-1; D gene ambiguous. The germline V gene has CDR1 SGHVS and CDR2 FQNEAQ. Trimming pared 5 bases from V and 3 bases from J, leaving 10 bases between. This CDR3 contains 13 residues. The CDR3 nucleotides are TGTGCCAGCAGCCCTCCCTCGGACACTGAAGCTTTCTTT. Translating gives CASSPPSDTEAFF.

The V gene is TRBV10-3, the J gene TRBJ1-2; possible D gene TRBD1, 6 bases. CDR3 length: 13 residues. V lost 2 bases and J lost 6, with 10 bases in between. Germline-derived CDR1 and CDR2 are ENHRY and SYGVKD. CDR3 in DNA: TGTGCCATCAGTGAGGTCCAGGGGCATGGCTACACCTTC. Amino acid sequence: CAISEVQGHGYTF.